Following are 26 T cell receptor beta chains from one sample sequenced in a study of blood T cell repertoires in COVID-19. Profiled with immunoSEQ multiplex PCR; TCRdb holds only in-frame clones, not every one. The data show 150,000 to 200,000 clones, with 88% seen just once and roughly 24% held by the top ten. Sequenced sample: peripheral blood. The receptors here all came from a man aged 55-75 years with acute or convalescent COVID-19.

A single count supports this clone. The chain employs TRBV7-8 and TRBJ1-5; 10 bases are shared with TRBD1. The CDR3 has 16 residues. Trimming took 2 bases from V and 2 from J; bases not matched to a gene: 3. In germline, CDR1 is SGHVS, CDR2 FQNEAQ. The DNA of the CDR3 is TGTGCCAGCAGCTTAAGCGGGACAGGGGGCAATCAGCCCCAGCATTTT. Protein product: CASSLSGTGGNQPQHF.

V usage is TRBV19 and J usage is TRBJ1-5, with 8 bases identical to TRBD1. V lost 5 bases to trimming and J lost 2 bases; unmatched junction nucleotides: 11. The CDR3 is 17 residues long. Per germline, CDR1 LNHDA and CDR2 SQIVND (reference sequence). CDR3 amino acids: CASSRGGQETRNQPQHF. CDR3 nucleotides: TGTGCCAGTAGTCGAGGGGGACAGGAAACTCGCAATCAGCCCCAGCATTTT. Filled out from reference TRBV19 and TRBJ1-5, the complete variable domain reads DGGITQSPKYLFRKEGQNVTLSCEQNLNHDAMYWYRQDPGQGLRLIYYSQIVNDFQKGDIAEGYSVSREKKESFPLTVTSAQKNPTAFYLCASSRGGQETRNQPQHFGDGTRLSIL.

This CDR3 is CASSLFSGDTEAFF. The DNA for the CDR3 is TGTGCCAGCAGCTTGTTCTCGGGGGACACTGAAGCTTTCTTT. The genes are TRBV5-5 and TRBJ1-1; possible D gene TRBD1, 5 bases. CDR3 size: 14 residues. V was pared by 1 base and J by 3 bases, with 10 bases between. Germline CDR1 SGHKS, CDR2 YYEKEE (reference sequence).

This chain joins TRBV9 and TRBJ2-3; 7 bases fit TRBD1. Germline V lookup: CDR1 SGDLS, CDR2 YYNGEE. The ends lost 4 bases at V and 0 bases at J; junction bases unmatched: 2. This CDR3 contains 14 residues. In DNA, the CDR3 is TGTGCCAGCAGCACGGGACAGAGCACAGATACGCAGTATTTT. Encoded protein: CASSTGQSTDTQYF.

The CDR3 nucleotides are TGTGCCAGCAGGGGCTTAGGGGGCATAGAAGAAAAACTGTTTTTT. Residues: CASRGLGGIEEKLFF. The chain has TRBV2 and TRBJ1-4, with 7 bases that match TRBD1. The CDR3 runs to 15 residues. Germline lookup yields CDR1 SNHLY and CDR2 FYNNEI. Trimming removed 6 bases from V and 8 bases from J; junction bases left unmatched: 12.

The rearrangement uses TRBV7-9 and TRBJ2-7; tentatively, D is TRBD2 (6 bases). Trimming left V 4 bases short and J 7 bases short, with 14 bases between. The length of the CDR3 is 13 residues. Germline CDR1 is SEHNR and CDR2 is FQNEAQ (reference sequence). CDR3 coding DNA: TGTGCCAGCAGCTCGGACTACCGATTAGAGCAGTACGTC. Amino acids: CASSSDYRLEQYV.

The chain employs TRBV5-4 and TRBJ2-1; no definite D call. V was trimmed by 0 bases and J by 6 bases, leaving 7 bases between them. The CDR3 spans 13 residues. Germline CDR1 is SGHNT and CDR2 is YYREEE (reference sequence). In nucleotides, the CDR3 is TGTGCCAGCAGCTTGGTTGGCAGCAATGAGCAGTTCTTC. It encodes CASSLVGSNEQFF. Together with reference TRBV5-4 and TRBJ2-1, the CDR3 gives the full variable domain: ETGVTQSPTHLIKTRGQQVTLRCSSQSGHNTVSWYQQALGQGPQFIFQYYREEENGRGNFPPRFSGLQFPNYSSELNVNALELDDSALYLCASSLVGSNEQFFGPGTRLTVL.

This chain uses TRBV19 with TRBJ1-1; D call uncertain. Trimming shortened V by 0 bases and J by 8 bases, and 7 bases separated the two germline ends. This CDR3 comprises 12 residues. The germline CDR1 and CDR2 sequences are LNHDA and SQIVND (reference sequence). This CDR3 reads CASSIDQMEAFF. CDR3 coding DNA: TGTGCCAGTAGTATAGATCAGATGGAAGCTTTCTTT.

In its sample, this clone was seen a few times. The chain carries TRBV7-9 and TRBJ2-2; tentative D call: TRBD1 (5 bases). Per the germline V gene, CDR1 is SEHNR and CDR2 is FQNEAQ (reference sequence). The CDR3 is made up of 17 amino acids. Between the trimmed V and J ends, which lost 5 bases and 9 bases, there was a span of 25 bases. For the CDR3, the DNA is TGTGCCAGCAGCCTTACGGTACAAGGGGTGCGCGTCAGGGAGCTGTTTTTT. Protein product: CASSLTVQGVRVRELFF.

The chain has TRBV14 and TRBJ1-5, with a weak D call TRBD1 (6 bases). With 1 base removed from V and 1 base from J, the gap between germline ends came to 8 bases. The length of the CDR3 is 15 residues. Germline V gives CDR1 SGHDN, CDR2 FVKESK. The CDR3 reads CASSQGDRSNQPQHF. The CDR3 DNA reads as TGTGCCAGCAGCCAAGGAGACAGGAGCAATCAGCCCCAGCATTTT.

The chain has TRBV15 and TRBJ2-1, with 14 positions matching TRBD2. Germline CDR1 LNHNV, CDR2 YYDKDF (reference sequence). The V segment lost 4 bases and the J segment 5 bases; nucleotides outside the gene matches: 7. The CDR3 covers 17 residues. The CDR3 loop is CATSTQGLAGANNEQFF. CDR3 in DNA: TGTGCCACCAGCACACAGGGACTAGCGGGAGCGAACAATGAGCAGTTCTTC. Full variable domain (missing parts from reference TRBV15 and TRBJ2-1): DAMVIQNPRYQVTQFGKPVTLSCSQTLNHNVMYWYQQKSSQAPKLLFHYYDKDFNNEADTPDNFQSRRPNTSFCFLDIRSPGLGDTAMYLCATSTQGLAGANNEQFFGPGTRLTVL.

J is TRBJ1-1 and V is TRBV7-9; TRBD1 matches 9 bases. This CDR3 is 16 amino acids long. With V trimmed by 5 bases and J by 4 bases, 11 bases remained unmatched. Germline V lookup: CDR1 SEHNR, CDR2 FQNEAQ (reference sequence). This CDR3 is CASSRRSGQGITEAFF. The CDR3 nucleotides read TGTGCCAGCAGCCGCCGTTCGGGACAGGGAATCACTGAAGCTTTCTTT.

CDR3 sequence reads: CATSSAVAGGRPNYNEQFF. The CDR3 nucleotides are TGTGCCACCTCCTCTGCTGTCGCGGGGGGCCGCCCAAACTACAATGAGCAGTTCTTC. The chain combines TRBV24-1 with TRBJ2-1, with 8 bases fitting TRBD2. V lost 9 bases and J lost 3; bases outside the gene matches: 21. The CDR3 covers 19 residues. CDR1 is KGHDR, CDR2 SFDVKD, per germline.

The chain employs TRBV30 and TRBJ2-7; TRBD1 is a possible D gene (5 bases). Trimming took 5 bases from V and 1 from J, leaving 6 bases between them. The CDR3 sequence is 11 residues long. Germline loops: CDR1 GTSNPN, CDR2 SVGIG (reference sequence). CDR3 in amino acids: CAWGASYEQYF. The CDR3, as DNA: TGTGCCTGGGGGGCTTCCTACGAGCAGTACTTC.

The chain uses TRBV6-1 and TRBJ2-7; no clear D. Trimming stripped 2 bases from V and 4 bases from J, with 9 bases between. Germline values: CDR1 MNHNS, CDR2 SASEGT. The CDR3 totals 13 residues. This chain's CDR3 is CASSESRRYEQYV. For the CDR3, the DNA is TGTGCCAGCAGTGAAAGTCGTCGGTACGAGCAGTACGTC.

The genes are TRBV4-1 and TRBJ1-3; 8 positions agree with TRBD1. V lost 4 bases and J lost 0; bases outside the gene matches: 14. This CDR3 is 19 amino acids long. Germline V gene sequence: CDR1 MGHRA, CDR2 YSYEKL. CDR3 bases: TGCGCCAGCAGCCTAAAGCCCGGGACAGGTAGATTCTCTGGAAACACCATATATTTT. This encodes CASSLKPGTGRFSGNTIYF.

CDR3 coding DNA: TGTGCCAGCAGCTTCCCGGGGCAAGAGACCCAGTACTTC. Amino acid sequence: CASSFPGQETQYF. The chain links TRBV5-8 to TRBJ2-5; a weak D match, TRBD2 (5 bases). V lost 2 bases and J 2 bases, leaving 7 bases between the germline ends. The V gene's germline CDR1 is SGHTS and CDR2 YDEGEE. This CDR3 spans 13 amino acids.

The chain is built from TRBV29-1 and TRBJ1-2, with D possibly matching TRBD1 (6 bases). The CDR3 has 12 amino acids. With 5 bases removed from V and 5 bases from J, the gap between germline ends came to 12 bases. CDR1 and CDR2 (germline): SQVTM, ANQGSEA. CDR3 residues: CSVTDSYYGYTF. For the CDR3, the DNA is TGCAGCGTTACGGACAGTTATTATGGCTACACCTTC.

The genes are TRBV9 and TRBJ2-1, with 8 nucleotides matching TRBD1. J lost 2 bases, V lost 0 bases, and 1 base had no gene match. The germline gives CDR1 SGDLS, CDR2 YYNGEE. The CDR3 is made up of 15 amino acids. The CDR3 DNA follows: TGTGCCAGCAGCGTAGTACAGGGGGCCTACAATGAGCAGTTCTTC. Translating gives CASSVVQGAYNEQFF.

J is TRBJ2-1 and V is TRBV19, with 7 nucleotides matching TRBD2. V lost 5 bases to trimming and J lost 10 bases; unmatched junction nucleotides: 8. Germline V CDR1 and CDR2: LNHDA, SQIVND (reference sequence). The CDR3 sequence is 13 residues long. DNA for the CDR3: TGTGCCAGTAGTCTATTCACTAGCGAGGAGCAGTTCTTC. This encodes CASSLFTSEEQFF.

The J gene is TRBJ1-1, the V gene TRBV21-1; TRBD1 reflects the table's D call only, with no check against the DNA. TRBV21-1 is noted as a pseudogene. The CDR3 is 16 amino acids. The CDR3 here is CASSKNSGLWDTEAFF. CDR3 in DNA: TGTGCCAGCAGCAAAAACTCAGGGCTTTGGGACACTGAAGCTTTCTTT.

V gene TRBV6-5 combines with J gene TRBJ2-7, with 8 positions matching TRBD2. This CDR3 is built from 14 residues. From germline, CDR1 is MNHEY and CDR2 SVGAGI. V lost 0 bases to trimming and J lost 6 bases; unmatched junction nucleotides: 4. CDR3 sequence reads: CASSYSRGAGEQYV. The DNA of the CDR3 is TGTGCCAGCAGTTACTCGCGGGGGGCCGGCGAGCAGTACGTC.

The chain links TRBV7-3 to TRBJ2-3, with D unresolved. Trimming shortened V by 5 bases and J by 4 bases, and 13 bases separated the two germline ends. Per the germline V gene, CDR1 is SGHTA and CDR2 is FQGTGA. The CDR3 is made up of 14 amino acids. Here the CDR3 DNA reads TGTGCCAGCAGCCCGCGGAGAAGCTCAGATACGCAGTATTTT. This gives the protein CASSPRRSSDTQYF. Combining the CDR3 with reference TRBV7-3 and TRBJ2-3 gives the whole variable domain GAGVSQTPSNKVTEKGKYVELRCDPISGHTALYWYRQSLGQGPEFLIYFQGTGAADDSGLPNDRFFAVRPEGSVSTLKIQRTERGDSAVYLCASSPRRSSDTQYFGPGTRLTVL.

V gene TRBV6-5 combines with J gene TRBJ1-3; D may be TRBD1 (6 bases). Trimming stripped 3 bases from V and 0 bases from J, with 9 bases between. Germline CDR1 and CDR2: MNHEY and SVGAGI. CDR3 length: 15 residues. The CDR3 protein is CASSYGQSSGNTIYF. DNA for the CDR3: TGTGCCAGCAGTTATGGACAGAGCTCTGGAAACACCATATATTTT.

The J gene is TRBJ2-7, the V gene TRBV6-4, with TRBD2 matching 12 bases. The CDR3 extends over 17 amino acids. V was clipped by 2 bases and J by 6 bases; unmatched bases: 11. Germline CDR1 MRHNA, CDR2 SNTAGT. In DNA, the CDR3 is TGTGCCAGCAGTGACCAAGGCCAACTAGCGGGAGGTCCCGAGCAGTACTTC. Its protein product is CASSDQGQLAGGPEQYF.

V is TRBV10-1 and J is TRBJ1-5; D possibly corresponds to TRBD1 (5 bases). This CDR3 has 13 residues. V dropped 4 bases and J dropped 3 bases, with 7 bases sitting between them. Per the germline V gene, CDR1 is WNHNN and CDR2 is SYGVQD (reference sequence). DNA of the CDR3: TGCGCCAGCAGTGCAGGGATCAATCAGCCCCAGCATTTT. This encodes CASSAGINQPQHF.